The TCR beta chain described here comes from a study of blood T cell repertoires in COVID-19. Original handling: It was from reference gene primer amplification that nucleated cell counts were estimated. Using immunoSEQ multiplex PCR, the repertoire was profiled, and TCRdb retains in-frame clones only, with some absent. V and J calls and clone size are given by that table; D and trimming were obtained from the DNA. The table records about 100,000 clones, approximately 92% of them present only once. The V end lost 0 bases, the J end lost 0 bases, and 4 bases lay between the germline ends. This CDR3 spans 15 amino acids. Germline V gene sequence: CDR1 SGHKS, CDR2 YYEKEE (reference sequence).

V and J are TRBV5-5 and TRBJ2-6; D remains ambiguous. This TCR came from a woman aged 80 or over with acute or convalescent COVID-19. The sample consisted of peripheral blood. CDR3 coding DNA: TGTGCCAGCAGCTTGGAGCCCTCTGGGGCCAACGTCCTGACTTTC. This encodes CASSLEPSGANVLTF.